This T cell receptor (beta chain) was profiled in a study of T cells after posttransplantation cyclophosphamide. Study-level results: TRB clonality was highly associated with recipient CMV seropositivity and reactivation. Donor-recipient repertoire similarity was low at 1-2 months, rising over year one. TRB overlap between skin or GI tissue T cells and blood was limited.

V lost 1 base, J lost 6 bases, and 15 bases lay in between. CDR1 and CDR2 (germline): SGHTA, FQGNSA. The CDR3 runs to 15 residues. Clones were read by immunoSEQ multiplex PCR, and TCRdb kept only the in-frame ones, dropping some. This table has 10,000 or so clones, approximately 82% appearing once. Methotrexate plus calcineurin inhibitor accompanied controls' myeloablative marrow transplants; sampling was 1 year later. As regards this clone: No antigen is known for it.

The sequenced sample was PBMCs, obtained around 350 days after allogeneic stem cell transplant with calcineurin inhibitor and methotrexate. The receptor was isolated from a young adult male patient who received an allogeneic stem cell transplant from an unrelated donor, was CMV-positive, and had acute GVHD only. Some T cells may arise from the graft donor. This sequence joins TRBV7-2 and TRBJ1-1; weak D call: TRBD1 (6 bases). Here the CDR3 reads CASSLDLQGGAEAFF. The DNA for the CDR3 is TGTGCCAGCAGCTTAGACTTACAGGGTGGCGCTGAAGCTTTCTTT. Combining the CDR3 with reference TRBV7-2 and TRBJ1-1 gives the whole variable domain GAGVSQSPSNKVTEKGKDVELRCDPISGHTALYWYRQSLGQGLEFLIYFQGNSAPDKSGLPSDRFSAERTGGSVSTLTIQRTQQEDSAVYLCASSLDLQGGAEAFFGQGTRLTVV.